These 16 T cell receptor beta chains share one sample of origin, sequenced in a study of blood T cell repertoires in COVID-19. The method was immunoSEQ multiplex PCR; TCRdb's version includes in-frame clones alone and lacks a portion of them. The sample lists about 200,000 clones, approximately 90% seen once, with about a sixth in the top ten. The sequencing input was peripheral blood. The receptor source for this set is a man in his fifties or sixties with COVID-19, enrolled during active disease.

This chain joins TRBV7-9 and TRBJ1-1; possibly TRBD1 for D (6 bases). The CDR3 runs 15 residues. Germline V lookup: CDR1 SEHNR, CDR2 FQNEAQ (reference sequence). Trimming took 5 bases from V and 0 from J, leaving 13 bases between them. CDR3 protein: CASSPWTEMNTEAFF. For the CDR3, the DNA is TGTGCCAGCAGCCCTTGGACAGAAATGAACACTGAAGCTTTCTTT.

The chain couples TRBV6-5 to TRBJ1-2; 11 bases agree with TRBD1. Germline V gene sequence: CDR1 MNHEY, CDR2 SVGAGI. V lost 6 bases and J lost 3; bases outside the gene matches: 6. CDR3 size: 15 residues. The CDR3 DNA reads TGTGCCAGCAGGGGACAGGGGGTTGAGGACTATGGCTACACCTTC. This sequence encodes CASRGQGVEDYGYTF.

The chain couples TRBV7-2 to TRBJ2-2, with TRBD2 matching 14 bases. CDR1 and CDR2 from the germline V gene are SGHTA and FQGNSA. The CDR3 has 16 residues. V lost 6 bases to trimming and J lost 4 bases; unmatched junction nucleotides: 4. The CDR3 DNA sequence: TGTGCCAGCAGTATCGGGACTAGCGGGGGCACCGGGGAGCTGTTTTTT. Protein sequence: CASSIGTSGGTGELFF. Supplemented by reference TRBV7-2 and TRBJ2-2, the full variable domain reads GAGVSQSPSNKVTEKGKDVELRCDPISGHTALYWYRQSLGQGLEFLIYFQGNSAPDKSGLPSDRFSAERTGGSVSTLTIQRTQQEDSAVYLCASSIGTSGGTGELFFGEGSRLTVL.

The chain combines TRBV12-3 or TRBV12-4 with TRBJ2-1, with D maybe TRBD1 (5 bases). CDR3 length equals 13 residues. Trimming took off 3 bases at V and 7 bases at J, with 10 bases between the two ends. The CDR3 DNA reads TGTGCCAGCAGTTTGCGACAGCCGAATGAGCAGTTCTTC. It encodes CASSLRQPNEQFF.

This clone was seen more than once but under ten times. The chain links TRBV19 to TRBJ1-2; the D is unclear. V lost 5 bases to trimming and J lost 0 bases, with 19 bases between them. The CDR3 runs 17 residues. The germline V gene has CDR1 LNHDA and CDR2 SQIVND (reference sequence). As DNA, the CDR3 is TGTGCCAGTAGTTCAGCCCACACAGTACCGACTAACTATGGCTACACCTTC. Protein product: CASSSAHTVPTNYGYTF.

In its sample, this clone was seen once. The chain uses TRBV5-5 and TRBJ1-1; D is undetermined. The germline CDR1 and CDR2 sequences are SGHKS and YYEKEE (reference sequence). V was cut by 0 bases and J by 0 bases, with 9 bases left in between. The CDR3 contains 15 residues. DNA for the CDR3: TGTGCCAGCAGCTTGGGTCCATCTATGAACACTGAAGCTTTCTTT. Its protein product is CASSLGPSMNTEAFF. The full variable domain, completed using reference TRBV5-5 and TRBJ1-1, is DAGVTQSPTHLIKTRGQQVTLRCSPISGHKSVSWYQQVLGQGPQFIFQYYEKEERGRGNFPDRFSARQFPNYSSELNVNALLLGDSALYLCASSLGPSMNTEAFFGQGTRLTVV.

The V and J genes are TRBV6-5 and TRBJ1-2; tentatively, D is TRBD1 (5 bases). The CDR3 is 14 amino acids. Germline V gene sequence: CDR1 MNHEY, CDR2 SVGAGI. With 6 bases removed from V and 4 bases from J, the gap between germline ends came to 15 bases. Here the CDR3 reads CASSRGSLSYGYTF. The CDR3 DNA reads TGTGCCAGCAGCCGGGGGTCTCTAAGCTATGGCTACACCTTC.

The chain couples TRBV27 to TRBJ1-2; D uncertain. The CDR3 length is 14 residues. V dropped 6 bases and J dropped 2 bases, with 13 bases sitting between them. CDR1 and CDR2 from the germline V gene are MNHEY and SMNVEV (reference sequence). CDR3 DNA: TGTGCCAGCAGATTGAATCGCCAGAACTATGGCTACACCTTC. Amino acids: CASRLNRQNYGYTF.

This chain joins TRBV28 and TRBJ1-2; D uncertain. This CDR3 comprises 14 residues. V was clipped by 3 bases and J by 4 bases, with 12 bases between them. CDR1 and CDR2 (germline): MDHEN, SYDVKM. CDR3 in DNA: TGTGCCAGCAGTTTGGCCCGCATCAGCTATGGCTACACCTTC. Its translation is CASSLARISYGYTF.

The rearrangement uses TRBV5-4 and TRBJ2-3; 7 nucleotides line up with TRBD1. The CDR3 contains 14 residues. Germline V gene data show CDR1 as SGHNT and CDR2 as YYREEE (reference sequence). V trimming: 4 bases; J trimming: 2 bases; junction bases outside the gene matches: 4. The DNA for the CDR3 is TGTGCCAGCAGCCGGACAGGCCTCACAGATACGCAGTATTTT. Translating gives CASSRTGLTDTQYF. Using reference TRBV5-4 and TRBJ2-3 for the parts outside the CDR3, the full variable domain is ETGVTQSPTHLIKTRGQQVTLRCSSQSGHNTVSWYQQALGQGPQFIFQYYREEENGRGNFPPRFSGLQFPNYSSELNVNALELDDSALYLCASSRTGLTDTQYFGPGTRLTVL.

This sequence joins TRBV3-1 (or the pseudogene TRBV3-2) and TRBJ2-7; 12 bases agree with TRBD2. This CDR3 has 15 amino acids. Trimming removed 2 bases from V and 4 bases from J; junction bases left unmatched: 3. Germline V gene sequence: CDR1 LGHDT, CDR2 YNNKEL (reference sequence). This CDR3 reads CASSQLAGGPYEQYF. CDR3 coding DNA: TGTGCCAGCAGCCAACTAGCGGGAGGGCCGTACGAGCAGTACTTC.

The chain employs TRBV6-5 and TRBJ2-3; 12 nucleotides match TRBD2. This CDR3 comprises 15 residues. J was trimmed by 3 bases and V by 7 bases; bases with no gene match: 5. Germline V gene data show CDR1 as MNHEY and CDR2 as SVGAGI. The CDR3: CASTRGTSGTDTQYF. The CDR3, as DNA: TGTGCCAGCACCCGCGGGACTAGCGGGACAGATACGCAGTATTTT.

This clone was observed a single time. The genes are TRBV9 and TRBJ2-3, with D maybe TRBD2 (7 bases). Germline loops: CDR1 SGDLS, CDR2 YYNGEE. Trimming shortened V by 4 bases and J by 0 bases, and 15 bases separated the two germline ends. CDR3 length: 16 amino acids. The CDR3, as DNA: TGTGCCAGCAGCTTGGGGGGGACAACTAGCACAGATACGCAGTATTTT. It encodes CASSLGGTTSTDTQYF.

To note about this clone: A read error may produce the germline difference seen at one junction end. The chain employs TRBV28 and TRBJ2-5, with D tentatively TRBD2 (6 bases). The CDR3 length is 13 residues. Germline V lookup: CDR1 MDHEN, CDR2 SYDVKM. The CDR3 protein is CAGSGGVGQTQYF. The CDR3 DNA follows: TGTGCCGGCAGCGGAGGGGTCGGTCAGACCCAGTACTTC.

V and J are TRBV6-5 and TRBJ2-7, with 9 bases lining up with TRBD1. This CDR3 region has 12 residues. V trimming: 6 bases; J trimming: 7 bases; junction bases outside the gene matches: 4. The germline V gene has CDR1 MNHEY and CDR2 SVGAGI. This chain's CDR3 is CASRQGTGEQYF. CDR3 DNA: TGTGCCAGCAGACAGGGGACAGGGGAGCAGTACTTC.

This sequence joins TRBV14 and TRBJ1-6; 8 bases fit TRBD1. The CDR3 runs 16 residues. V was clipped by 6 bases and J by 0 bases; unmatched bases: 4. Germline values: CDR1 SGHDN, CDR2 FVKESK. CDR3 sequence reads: CASRAGGPSYNSPLHF. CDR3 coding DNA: TGTGCCAGCAGAGCAGGGGGCCCCTCCTATAATTCACCCCTCCACTTT.